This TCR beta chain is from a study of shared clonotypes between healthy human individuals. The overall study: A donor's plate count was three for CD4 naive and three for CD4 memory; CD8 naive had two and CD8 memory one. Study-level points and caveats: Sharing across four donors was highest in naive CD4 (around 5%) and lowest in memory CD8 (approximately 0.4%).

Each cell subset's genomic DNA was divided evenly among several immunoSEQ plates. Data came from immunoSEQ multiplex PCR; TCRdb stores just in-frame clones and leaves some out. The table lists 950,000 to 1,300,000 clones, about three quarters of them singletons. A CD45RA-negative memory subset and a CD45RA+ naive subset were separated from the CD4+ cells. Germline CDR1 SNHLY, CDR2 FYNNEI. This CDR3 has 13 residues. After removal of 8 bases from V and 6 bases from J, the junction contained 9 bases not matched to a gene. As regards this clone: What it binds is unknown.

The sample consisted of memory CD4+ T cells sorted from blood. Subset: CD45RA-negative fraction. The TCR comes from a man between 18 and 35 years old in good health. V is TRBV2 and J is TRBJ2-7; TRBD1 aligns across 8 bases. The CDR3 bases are TGTGCCAGCTCCTGGACAGGGCGCGTCGAGCAGTACTTC. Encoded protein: CASSWTGRVEQYF.